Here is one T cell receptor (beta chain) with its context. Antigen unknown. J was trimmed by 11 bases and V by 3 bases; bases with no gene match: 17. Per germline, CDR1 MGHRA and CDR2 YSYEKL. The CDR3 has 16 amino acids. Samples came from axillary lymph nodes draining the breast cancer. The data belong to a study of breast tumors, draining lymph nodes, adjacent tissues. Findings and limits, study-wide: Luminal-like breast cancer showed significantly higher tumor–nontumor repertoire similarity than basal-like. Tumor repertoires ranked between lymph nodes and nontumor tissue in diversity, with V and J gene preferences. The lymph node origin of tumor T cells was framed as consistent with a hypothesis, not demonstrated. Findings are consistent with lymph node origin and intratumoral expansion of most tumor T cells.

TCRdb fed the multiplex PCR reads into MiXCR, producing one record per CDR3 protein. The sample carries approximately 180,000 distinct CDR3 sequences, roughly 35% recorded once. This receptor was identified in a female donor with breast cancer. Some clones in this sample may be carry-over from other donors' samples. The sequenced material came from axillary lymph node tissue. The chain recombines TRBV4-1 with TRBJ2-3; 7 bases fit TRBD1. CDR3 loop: CASSHSNRGLDNEQYF. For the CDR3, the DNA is TGCGCCAGCAGCCACTCCAACAGGGGCTTAGACAATGAGCAGTATTTT.